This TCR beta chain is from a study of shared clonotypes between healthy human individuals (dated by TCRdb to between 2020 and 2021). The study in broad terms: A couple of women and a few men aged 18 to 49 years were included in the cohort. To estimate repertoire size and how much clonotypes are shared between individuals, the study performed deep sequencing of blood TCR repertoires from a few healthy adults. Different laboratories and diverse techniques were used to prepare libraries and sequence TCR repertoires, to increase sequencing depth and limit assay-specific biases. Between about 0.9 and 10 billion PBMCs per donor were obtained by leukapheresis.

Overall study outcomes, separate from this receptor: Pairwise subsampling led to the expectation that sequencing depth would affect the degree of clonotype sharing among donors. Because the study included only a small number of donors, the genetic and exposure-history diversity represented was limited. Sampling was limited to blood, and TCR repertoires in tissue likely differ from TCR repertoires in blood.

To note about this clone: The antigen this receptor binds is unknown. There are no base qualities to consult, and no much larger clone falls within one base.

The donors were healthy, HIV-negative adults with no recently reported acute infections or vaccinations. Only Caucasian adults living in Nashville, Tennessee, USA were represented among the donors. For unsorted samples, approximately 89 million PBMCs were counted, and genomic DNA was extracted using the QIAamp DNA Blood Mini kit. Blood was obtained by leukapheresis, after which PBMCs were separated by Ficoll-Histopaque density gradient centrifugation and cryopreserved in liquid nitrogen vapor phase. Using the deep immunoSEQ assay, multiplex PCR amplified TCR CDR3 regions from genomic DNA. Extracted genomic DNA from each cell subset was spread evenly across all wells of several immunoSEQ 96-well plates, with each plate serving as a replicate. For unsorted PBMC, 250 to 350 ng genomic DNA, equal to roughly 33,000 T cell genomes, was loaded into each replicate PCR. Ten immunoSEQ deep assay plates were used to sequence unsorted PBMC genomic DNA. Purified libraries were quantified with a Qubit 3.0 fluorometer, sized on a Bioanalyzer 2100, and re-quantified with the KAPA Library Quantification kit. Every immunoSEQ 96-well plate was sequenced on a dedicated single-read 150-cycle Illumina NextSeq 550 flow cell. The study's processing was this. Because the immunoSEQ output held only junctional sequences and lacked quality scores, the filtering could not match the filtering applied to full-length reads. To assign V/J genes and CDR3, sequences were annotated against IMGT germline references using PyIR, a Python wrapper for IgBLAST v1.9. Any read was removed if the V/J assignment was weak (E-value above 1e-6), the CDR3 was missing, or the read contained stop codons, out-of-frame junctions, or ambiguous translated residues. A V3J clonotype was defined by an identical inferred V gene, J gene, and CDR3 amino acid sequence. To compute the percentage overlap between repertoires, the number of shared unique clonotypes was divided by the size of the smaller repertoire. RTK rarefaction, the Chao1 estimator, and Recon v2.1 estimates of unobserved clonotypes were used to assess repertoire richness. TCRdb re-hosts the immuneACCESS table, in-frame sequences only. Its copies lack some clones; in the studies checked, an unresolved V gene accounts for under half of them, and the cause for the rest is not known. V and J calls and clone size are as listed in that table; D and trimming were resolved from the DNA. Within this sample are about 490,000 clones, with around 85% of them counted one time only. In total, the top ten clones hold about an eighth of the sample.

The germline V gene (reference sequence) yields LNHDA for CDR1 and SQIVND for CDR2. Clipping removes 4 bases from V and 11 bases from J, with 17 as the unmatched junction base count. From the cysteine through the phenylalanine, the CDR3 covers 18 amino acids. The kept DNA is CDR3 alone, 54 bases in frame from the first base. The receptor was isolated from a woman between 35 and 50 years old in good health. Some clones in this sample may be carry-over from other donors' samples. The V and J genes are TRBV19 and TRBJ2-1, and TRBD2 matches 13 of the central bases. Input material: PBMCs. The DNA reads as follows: TGTGCCAGTAGTAGGAGGACTAGCGGGAGTCAGATAGGTGTGAAGCAGTTCTTC. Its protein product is CASSRRTSGSQIGVKQFF.